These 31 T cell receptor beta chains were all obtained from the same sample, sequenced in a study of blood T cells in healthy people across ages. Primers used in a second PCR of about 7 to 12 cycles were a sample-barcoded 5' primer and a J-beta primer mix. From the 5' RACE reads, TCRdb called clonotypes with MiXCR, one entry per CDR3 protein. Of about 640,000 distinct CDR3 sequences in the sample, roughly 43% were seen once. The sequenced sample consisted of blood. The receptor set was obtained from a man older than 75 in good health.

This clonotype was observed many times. Here the CDR3 reads CASSPSGTSGRTGEQYF. In nucleotides, the CDR3 is TGTGCCAGCAGTCCGTCCGGGACTAGCGGGAGAACTGGCGAGCAGTACTTC. V usage is TRBV7-2 and J usage is TRBJ2-7; 14 nucleotides agree with TRBD2. Trimming at V came to 6 bases and at J to 6 bases, leaving 13 bases not matched to a gene. The CDR3 is made up of 17 amino acids. Germline assignment: CDR1 SGHTA and CDR2 FQGNSA.

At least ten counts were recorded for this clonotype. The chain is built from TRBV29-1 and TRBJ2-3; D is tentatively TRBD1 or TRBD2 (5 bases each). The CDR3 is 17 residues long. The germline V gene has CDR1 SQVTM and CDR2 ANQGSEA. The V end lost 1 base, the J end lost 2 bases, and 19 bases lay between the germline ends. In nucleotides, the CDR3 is TGCAGCGTTGAAGGCCCCCCCCCAACGGGACCCACAGATACGCAGTATTTT. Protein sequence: CSVEGPPPTGPTDTQYF.

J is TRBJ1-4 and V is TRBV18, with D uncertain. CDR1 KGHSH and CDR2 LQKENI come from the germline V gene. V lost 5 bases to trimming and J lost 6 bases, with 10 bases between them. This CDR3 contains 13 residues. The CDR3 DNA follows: TGTGCCAGCTCAAACAAAATGGATGAAAAACTGTTTTTT. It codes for CASSNKMDEKLFF.

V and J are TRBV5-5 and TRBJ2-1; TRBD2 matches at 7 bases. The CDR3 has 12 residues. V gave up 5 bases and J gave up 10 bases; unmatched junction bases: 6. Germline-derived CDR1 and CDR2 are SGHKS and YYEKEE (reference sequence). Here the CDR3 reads CASSQTSAEQFF. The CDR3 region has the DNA TGTGCCAGCAGTCAAACTAGCGCAGAGCAGTTCTTC.

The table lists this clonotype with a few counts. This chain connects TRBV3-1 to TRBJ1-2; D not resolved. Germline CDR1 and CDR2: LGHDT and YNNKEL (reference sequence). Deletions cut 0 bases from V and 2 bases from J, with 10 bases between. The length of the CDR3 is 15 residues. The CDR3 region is CASSQDFGINYGYTF. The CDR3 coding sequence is TGTGCCAGCAGCCAAGATTTCGGCATAAACTATGGCTACACCTTC.

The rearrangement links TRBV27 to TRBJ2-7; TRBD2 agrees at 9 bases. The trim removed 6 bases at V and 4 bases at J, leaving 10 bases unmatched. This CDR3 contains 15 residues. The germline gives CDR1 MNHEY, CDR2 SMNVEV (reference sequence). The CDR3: CASRRGGSGSYEQYF. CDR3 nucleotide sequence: TGTGCCAGCAGGAGGGGCGGTAGCGGGAGTTACGAGCAGTACTTC.

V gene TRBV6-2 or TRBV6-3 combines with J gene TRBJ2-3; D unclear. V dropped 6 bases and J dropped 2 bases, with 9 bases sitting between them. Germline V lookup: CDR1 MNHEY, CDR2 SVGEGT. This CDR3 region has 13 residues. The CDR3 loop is CASSQSITDTQYF. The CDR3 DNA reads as TGTGCCAGCAGCCAGAGCATCACAGATACGCAGTATTTT.

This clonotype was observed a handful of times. The DNA for the CDR3 is TGCAGCGTAGAAACAGGGGTCGGCACAGATACGCAGTATTTT. Translating gives CSVETGVGTDTQYF. The gene calls are TRBV29-1 and TRBJ2-3, with TRBD1 matching over 7 bases. Germline V gene data show CDR1 as SQVTM and CDR2 as ANQGSEA. This CDR3 region has 14 residues. V gave up 6 bases and J gave up 1 base; unmatched junction bases: 7.

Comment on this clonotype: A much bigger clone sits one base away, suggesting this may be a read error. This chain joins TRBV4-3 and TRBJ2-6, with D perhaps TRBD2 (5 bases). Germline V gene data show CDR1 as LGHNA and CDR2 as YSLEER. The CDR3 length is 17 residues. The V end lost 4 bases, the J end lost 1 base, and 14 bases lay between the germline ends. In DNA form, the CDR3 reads TGCGCCAGCAGCCCGGGGAGTCGTGTTTCTGGGGCCAACGTCCTGACTTTC. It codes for CASSPGSRVSGANVLTF.

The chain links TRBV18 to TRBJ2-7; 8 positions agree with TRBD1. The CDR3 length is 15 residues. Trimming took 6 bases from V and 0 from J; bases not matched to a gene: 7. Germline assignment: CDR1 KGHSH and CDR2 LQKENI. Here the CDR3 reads CASSSGTGNSYEQYF. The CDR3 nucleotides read TGTGCCAGCTCGTCCGGGACAGGTAACTCCTACGAGCAGTACTTC.

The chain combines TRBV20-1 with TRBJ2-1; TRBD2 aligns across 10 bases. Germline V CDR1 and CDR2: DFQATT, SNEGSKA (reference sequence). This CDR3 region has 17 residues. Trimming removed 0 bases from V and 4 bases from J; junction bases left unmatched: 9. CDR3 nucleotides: TGCAGTGCTAGAGACCAGCGGGGGGGCCCGGTATACAATGAGCAGTTCTTC. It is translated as CSARDQRGGPVYNEQFF.

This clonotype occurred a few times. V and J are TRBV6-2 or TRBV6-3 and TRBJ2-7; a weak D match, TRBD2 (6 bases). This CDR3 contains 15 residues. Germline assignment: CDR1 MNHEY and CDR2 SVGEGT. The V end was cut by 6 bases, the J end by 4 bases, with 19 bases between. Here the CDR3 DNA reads TGTGCCAGCAGCGACCCCGGGACTGTAGTGTACGAGCAGTACTTC. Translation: CASSDPGTVVYEQYF.

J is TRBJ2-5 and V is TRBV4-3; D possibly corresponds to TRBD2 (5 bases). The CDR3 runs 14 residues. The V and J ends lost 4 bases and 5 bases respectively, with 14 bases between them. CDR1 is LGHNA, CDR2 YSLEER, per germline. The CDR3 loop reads CASSLEVEGETQYF. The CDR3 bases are TGCGCCAGCAGCCTTGAAGTTGAGGGTGAGACCCAGTACTTC.

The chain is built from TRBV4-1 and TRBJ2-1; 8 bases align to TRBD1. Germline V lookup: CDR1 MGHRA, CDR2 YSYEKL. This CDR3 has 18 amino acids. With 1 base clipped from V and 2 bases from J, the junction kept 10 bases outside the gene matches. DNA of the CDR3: TGCGCCAGCAGCCAAGGGGGATCCGCAGGGGGCGCCTACAATGAGCAGTTCTTC. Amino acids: CASSQGGSAGGAYNEQFF.

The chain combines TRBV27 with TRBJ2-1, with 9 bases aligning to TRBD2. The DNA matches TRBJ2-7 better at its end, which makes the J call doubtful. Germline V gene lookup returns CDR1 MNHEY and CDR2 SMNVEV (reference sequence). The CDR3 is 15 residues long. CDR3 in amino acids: CASSSGGRSYNEQYF. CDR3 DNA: TGTGCCAGCAGTAGCGGGGGGCGCTCCTACAATGAGCAGTACTTC.

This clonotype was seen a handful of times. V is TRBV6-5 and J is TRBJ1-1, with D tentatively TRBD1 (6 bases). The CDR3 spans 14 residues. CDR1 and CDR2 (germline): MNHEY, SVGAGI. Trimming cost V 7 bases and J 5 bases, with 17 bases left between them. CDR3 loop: CASTARGGRTEAFF. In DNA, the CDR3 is TGTGCCAGCACCGCGCGGGGGGGGCGGACTGAAGCTTTCTTT.

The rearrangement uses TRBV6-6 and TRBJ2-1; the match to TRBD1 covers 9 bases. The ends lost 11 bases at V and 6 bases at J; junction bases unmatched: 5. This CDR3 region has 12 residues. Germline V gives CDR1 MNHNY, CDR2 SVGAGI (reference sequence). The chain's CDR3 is CAGGTGLNEQFF. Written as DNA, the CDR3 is TGTGCCGGGGGGACAGGGCTCAATGAGCAGTTCTTC.

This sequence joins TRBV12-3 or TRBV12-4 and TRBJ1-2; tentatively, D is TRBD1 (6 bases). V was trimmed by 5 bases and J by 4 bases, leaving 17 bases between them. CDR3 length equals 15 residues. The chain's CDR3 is CASSPPAGGVYGYTF. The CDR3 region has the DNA TGTGCCAGCAGTCCGCCGGCGGGGGGCGTCTATGGCTACACCTTC.

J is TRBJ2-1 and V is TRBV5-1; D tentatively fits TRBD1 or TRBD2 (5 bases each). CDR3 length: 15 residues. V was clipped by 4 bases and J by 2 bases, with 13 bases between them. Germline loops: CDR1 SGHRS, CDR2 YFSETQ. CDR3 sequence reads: CASSRARDPYNEQFF. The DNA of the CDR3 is TGCGCCAGCAGCCGCGCGAGGGACCCCTACAATGAGCAGTTCTTC.

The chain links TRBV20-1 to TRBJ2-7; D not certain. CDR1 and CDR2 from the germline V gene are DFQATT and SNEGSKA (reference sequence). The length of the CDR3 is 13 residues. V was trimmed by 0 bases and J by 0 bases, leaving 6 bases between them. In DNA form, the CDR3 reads TGCAGTGCTAGAGACAGGTTCTCCTACGAGCAGTACTTC. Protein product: CSARDRFSYEQYF.

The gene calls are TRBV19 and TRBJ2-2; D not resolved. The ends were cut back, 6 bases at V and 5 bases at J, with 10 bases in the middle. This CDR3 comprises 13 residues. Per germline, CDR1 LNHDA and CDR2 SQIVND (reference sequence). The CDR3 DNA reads TGTGCCAGTAGGAAGTTAGGGACCGGGGAGCTGTTTTTT. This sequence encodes CASRKLGTGELFF.

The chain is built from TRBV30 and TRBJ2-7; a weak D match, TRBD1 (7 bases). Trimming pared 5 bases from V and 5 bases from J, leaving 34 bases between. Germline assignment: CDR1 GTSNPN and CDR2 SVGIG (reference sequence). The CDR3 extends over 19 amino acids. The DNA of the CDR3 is TGTGCCTGGGTCAGTATAGGTTCAGGGGGAGGACGCCGAGTCGACGAGCAGTACTTC. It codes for CAWVSIGSGGGRRVDEQYF.

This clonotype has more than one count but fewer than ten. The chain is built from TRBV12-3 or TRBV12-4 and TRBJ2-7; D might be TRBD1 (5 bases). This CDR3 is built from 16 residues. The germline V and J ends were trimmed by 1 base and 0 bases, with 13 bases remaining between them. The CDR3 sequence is CASSLGKGVSSYEQYF. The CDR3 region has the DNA TGTGCCAGCAGTTTAGGGAAAGGGGTCTCCTCCTACGAGCAGTACTTC.

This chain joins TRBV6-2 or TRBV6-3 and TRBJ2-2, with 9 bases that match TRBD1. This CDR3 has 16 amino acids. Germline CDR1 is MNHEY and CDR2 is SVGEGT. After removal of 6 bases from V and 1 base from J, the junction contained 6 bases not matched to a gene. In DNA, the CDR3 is TGTGCCAGCAGCCTTTACAGGGGGCTGAACACCGGGGAGCTGTTTTTT. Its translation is CASSLYRGLNTGELFF.

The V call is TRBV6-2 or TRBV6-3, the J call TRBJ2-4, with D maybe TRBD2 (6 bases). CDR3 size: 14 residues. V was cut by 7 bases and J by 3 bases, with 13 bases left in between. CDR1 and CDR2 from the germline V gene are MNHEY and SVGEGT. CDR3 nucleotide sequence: TGTGCCAGCACCTACGGGGGTGTCAAAAACATTCAGTACTTC. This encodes CASTYGGVKNIQYF.

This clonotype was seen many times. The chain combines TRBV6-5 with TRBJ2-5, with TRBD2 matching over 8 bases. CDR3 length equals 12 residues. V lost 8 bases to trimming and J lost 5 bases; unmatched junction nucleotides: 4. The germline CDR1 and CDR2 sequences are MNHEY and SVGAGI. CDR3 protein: CASRGGRETQYF. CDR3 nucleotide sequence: TGTGCCAGCCGGGGGGGCCGTGAGACCCAGTACTTC.

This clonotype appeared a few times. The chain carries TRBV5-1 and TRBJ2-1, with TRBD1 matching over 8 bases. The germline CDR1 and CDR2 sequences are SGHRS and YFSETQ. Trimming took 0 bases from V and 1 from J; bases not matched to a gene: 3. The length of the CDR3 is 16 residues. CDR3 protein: CASSLVRQGSYNEQFF. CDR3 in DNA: TGCGCCAGCAGCTTGGTTAGACAGGGGTCCTACAATGAGCAGTTCTTC.

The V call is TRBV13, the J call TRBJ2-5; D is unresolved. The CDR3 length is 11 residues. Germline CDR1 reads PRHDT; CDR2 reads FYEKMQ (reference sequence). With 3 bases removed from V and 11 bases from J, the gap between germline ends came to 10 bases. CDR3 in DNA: TGTGCCAGCAGCTTCACCAATGAGCAGTACTTC. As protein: CASSFTNEQYF.

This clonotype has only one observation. The CDR3 region is CASSTGTGGQETQYF. Here the CDR3 DNA reads TGTGCCAGCAGCACCGGGACAGGGGGACAGGAGACCCAGTACTTC. The rearrangement joins TRBV11-3 to TRBJ2-5; TRBD1 agrees at 11 bases. This CDR3 is built from 15 residues. In germline, CDR1 is SGHNT, CDR2 YENEEA. V gave up 5 bases and J gave up 5 bases; unmatched junction bases: 7.

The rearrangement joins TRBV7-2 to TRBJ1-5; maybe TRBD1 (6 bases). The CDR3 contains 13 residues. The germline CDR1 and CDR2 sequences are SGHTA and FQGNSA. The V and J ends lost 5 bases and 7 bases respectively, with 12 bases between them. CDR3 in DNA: TGTGCCAGCAGCCTGGACAGCCGCCAGCCCCAGCATTTT. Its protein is CASSLDSRQPQHF. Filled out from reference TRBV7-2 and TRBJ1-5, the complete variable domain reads GAGVSQSPSNKVTEKGKDVELRCDPISGHTALYWYRQSLGQGLEFLIYFQGNSAPDKSGLPSDRFSAERTGGSVSTLTIQRTQQEDSAVYLCASSLDSRQPQHFGDGTRLSIL.

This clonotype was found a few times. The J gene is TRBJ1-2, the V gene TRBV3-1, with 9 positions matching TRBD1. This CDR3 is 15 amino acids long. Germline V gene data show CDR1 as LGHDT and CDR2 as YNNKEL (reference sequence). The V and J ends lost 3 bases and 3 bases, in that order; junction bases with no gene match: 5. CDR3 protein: CASSHGTGRYYGYTF. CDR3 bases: TGTGCCAGCAGCCATGGGACAGGGAGGTACTATGGCTACACCTTC.